The T cell receptor beta chain under discussion was sequenced for a study of blood T cell repertoires in COVID-19. Trimming shortened V by 4 bases and J by 1 base, and 14 bases separated the two germline ends. The length of the CDR3 is 16 residues. Looked up from germline, CDR1 is MNHNS and CDR2 is SASEGT. Measured with immunoSEQ multiplex PCR; TCRdb has only the in-frame clones, and not every one. The sample has around 190,000 clones, roughly four fifths seen once; the top ten hold around 12%. The receptor comes from a woman aged 45-59 years with acute or convalescent COVID-19. V is TRBV6-1 and J is TRBJ1-5, with D possibly matching TRBD1 (6 bases). The sequenced sample consisted of peripheral blood. This CDR3 reads CASSVQGWTSNQPQHF. Written as DNA, the CDR3 is TGTGCCAGCAGTGTACAGGGATGGACCAGCAATCAGCCCCAGCATTTT.